Listed here are 29 T cell receptor beta chains from one sample, sequenced in a study of regulatory T cells in long-lasting Graves disease. Time point described: persistent/refractory GD, antithyroid drugs over 5 years with positive TRAb. PBMC RNA was the source of the TCR library. Construction of TCR beta libraries relied on iRepertoire HTBI primers and on Arm-PCR targeting CDR3 regions. TCRdb recomputed calls from the multiplex PCR reads with MiXCR, one row per CDR3 protein. The sample comprises roughly 700,000 distinct CDR3 sequences, roughly 30% of which are singletons, and 42% rests with the top ten. This specimen was peripheral blood mononuclear cells (PBMCs), taken when the disease was refractory, from a patient treated with antithyroid drugs. These receptor sequences come from a female donor with Graves disease.

The CDR3 nucleotides read TGTGCCGGGAGCTCCTATAATTCACCCCTCCACTTT. This sequence encodes CAGSSYNSPLHF. The chain couples TRBV6-1 to TRBJ1-6; no clear D gene. V was pared by 11 bases and J by 0 bases, with 5 bases between. Germline assignment: CDR1 MNHNS and CDR2 SASEGT. The CDR3 length is 12 residues.

In this sample, this clonotype turned up a few times. The chain is built from TRBV19 and TRBJ2-7; TRBD1 agrees at 10 bases. In germline, CDR1 is LNHDA, CDR2 SQIVND (reference sequence). The V and J ends lost 5 bases and 2 bases, in that order; junction bases with no gene match: 9. The CDR3 spans 16 residues. The CDR3 DNA reads as TGTGCCAGTAGTCCCCGACCGGGACAGGGGACCTACGAGCAGTACTTC. As protein: CASSPRPGQGTYEQYF.

The sample holds a few counts of this clonotype. V and J are TRBV24-1 and TRBJ1-5, with TRBD1 as a possible D gene (5 bases). The CDR3 runs 17 residues. Germline values: CDR1 KGHDR, CDR2 SFDVKD. Trimming stripped 7 bases from V and 2 bases from J, with 20 bases between. The CDR3 reads CATREHLRGSGNQPQHF. The CDR3 DNA reads as TGTGCCACCAGGGAGCATCTGCGGGGCTCGGGCAATCAGCCCCAGCATTTT.

J is TRBJ2-1 and V is TRBV6-1; 11 nucleotides line up with TRBD2. Germline V gene data show CDR1 as MNHNS and CDR2 as SASEGT. This CDR3 is 16 amino acids long. V dropped 6 bases and J dropped 6; count of bases not matched to a gene: 10. The CDR3 DNA is TGTGCCAGCAGGACAATAGCGGGAGGGCCCTCCAATGAGCAGTTCTTC. This codes for CASRTIAGGPSNEQFF.

Here the CDR3 reads CASYPHFRGSGNTIYF. For the CDR3, the DNA is TGTGCCAGCTACCCCCATTTCAGGGGATCTGGAAACACCATATATTTT. This chain uses TRBV19 with TRBJ1-3; D perhaps matches TRBD1 (6 bases). V lost 9 bases to trimming and J lost 1 base, with 19 bases between them. Germline CDR1 reads LNHDA; CDR2 reads SQIVND (reference sequence). There are 16 residues in the CDR3.

The chain employs TRBV6-2 or TRBV6-3 and TRBJ1-4; D may be TRBD1 (6 bases). Germline V lookup: CDR1 MNHEY, CDR2 SVGEGT. The CDR3 length is 14 residues. The germline V and J ends were trimmed by 6 bases and 7 bases, with 15 bases remaining between them. CDR3 DNA sequence: TGTGCCAGCAGCAAACAGGGAAGGGCTGAAAAACTGTTTTTT. Residues: CASSKQGRAEKLFF.

The chain carries TRBV7-2 and TRBJ1-2, with a tentative D call TRBD1 (6 bases). Germline CDR1 reads SGHTA; CDR2 reads FQGNSA. CDR3 length: 14 amino acids. V was pared by 1 base and J by 3 bases, with 9 bases between. The CDR3 here is CASSLGGAYYGYTF. CDR3 DNA: TGTGCCAGCAGCTTAGGGGGGGCATACTATGGCTACACCTTC. Full variable domain (missing parts from reference TRBV7-2 and TRBJ1-2): GAGVSQSPSNKVTEKGKDVELRCDPISGHTALYWYRQSLGQGLEFLIYFQGNSAPDKSGLPSDRFSAERTGGSVSTLTIQRTQQEDSAVYLCASSLGGAYYGYTFGSGTRLTVV.

This clonotype was recorded a few times. V and J are TRBV30 and TRBJ1-1; TRBD1 aligns across 8 bases. CDR1 and CDR2 (germline): GTSNPN, SVGIG (reference sequence). There are 14 residues in the CDR3. The ends lost 4 bases at V and 5 bases at J; junction bases unmatched: 9. The CDR3 sequence is CAWNLGQVETEAFF. The CDR3 DNA reads TGTGCCTGGAACCTGGGACAGGTGGAAACTGAAGCTTTCTTT.

The chain couples TRBV20-1 to TRBJ2-7, with D perhaps matching TRBD2 (6 bases). The CDR3 totals 13 residues. The ends were cut back, 6 bases at V and 9 bases at J, with 21 bases in the middle. Germline V gene sequence: CDR1 DFQATT, CDR2 SNEGSKA (reference sequence). CDR3 sequence: CSALGDSGSGQYF. The CDR3 DNA reads as TGCAGTGCCCTCGGGGATAGCGGCAGTGGGCAGTACTTC.

This clonotype was detected ten times or more. The V and J genes are TRBV2 and TRBJ2-7; no clear D. The CDR3 runs to 13 residues. Trimming took 4 bases from V and 2 from J, leaving 9 bases between them. The germline CDR1 and CDR2 sequences are SNHLY and FYNNEI. The CDR3 protein is CASSVYSTYEQYF. The CDR3, as DNA: TGTGCCAGCAGTGTGTACAGTACCTACGAGCAGTACTTC.

This clonotype was counted at least ten times. The V and J genes are TRBV2 and TRBJ2-4; no clear D. V was shortened by 10 bases and J by 0 bases, with 16 bases between the two germline ends. This CDR3 is built from 15 residues. The germline V gene has CDR1 SNHLY and CDR2 FYNNEI. CDR3 residues: CATSMDRLAKNIQYF. Written as DNA, the CDR3 is TGTGCCACCTCAATGGACCGACTAGCCAAAAACATTCAGTACTTC.

This clonotype was seen repeatedly, ten times or more. This chain links TRBV11-2 with TRBJ2-5; D gene uncertain. Trimming left V 3 bases short and J 0 bases short, with 8 bases between. This CDR3 spans 14 amino acids. Germline CDR1 is SGHAT and CDR2 is FQNNGV. The CDR3 DNA is TGTGCCAGCAGCTTCGGCCTGAACCAAGAGACCCAGTACTTC. Its translation is CASSFGLNQETQYF.

This rearrangement joins TRBV5-6 to TRBJ1-6; D might be TRBD1 (5 bases). V was pared by 3 bases and J by 9 bases, with 19 bases between. The germline V gene encodes CDR1 SGHDT and CDR2 YYEEEE. This CDR3 is built from 16 residues. CDR3 sequence: CASSSYQRGILSPLHF. CDR3 DNA: TGTGCCAGCAGCTCCTACCAGAGGGGAATTCTTTCACCCCTCCACTTT.

J is TRBJ2-5 and V is TRBV19; 8 nucleotides agree with TRBD1. Germline CDR1 and CDR2: LNHDA and SQIVND (reference sequence). J gave up 3 bases and V 4 bases, and 7 bases lay outside the gene matches. This CDR3 has 15 amino acids. The CDR3 reads CASSTFLQGEETQYF. CDR3 DNA sequence: TGTGCCAGTAGTACCTTCCTACAGGGGGAAGAGACCCAGTACTTC.

V and J are TRBV7-2 and TRBJ1-6; no clear D gene. The germline V gene has CDR1 SGHTA and CDR2 FQGNSA. V was pared by 5 bases and J by 7 bases, with 18 bases between. The CDR3 is 16 amino acids. CDR3 DNA sequence: TGTGCCAGCAGCCCCCCCGGACTCACTACGAATTCACCCCTCCACTTT. It codes for CASSPPGLTTNSPLHF.

This clonotype has only a few counts. The gene calls are TRBV7-2 and TRBJ1-5, with a possible D match to TRBD1 (5 bases). Trimming stripped 4 bases from V and 5 bases from J, with 15 bases between. This CDR3 spans 15 amino acids. Germline loops: CDR1 SGHTA, CDR2 FQGNSA. This chain's CDR3 is CASSSYQGADQPQHF. The CDR3 DNA sequence: TGTGCCAGCAGCTCGTACCAGGGCGCTGATCAGCCCCAGCATTTT.

This clonotype was found a few times. Germline and junction disagree at one end, which may indicate a read error. This chain joins TRBV27 and TRBJ1-2; TRBD1 agrees at 7 bases. CDR3 length equals 14 residues. From germline, CDR1 is MNHEY and CDR2 SMNVEV (reference sequence). The CDR3: CTSSSGQPNYGYTF. DNA for the CDR3: TGTACCAGCAGTTCGGGACAGCCCAACTATGGCTACACCTTC.

At least ten counts were recorded for this clonotype. This chain uses TRBV2 with TRBJ2-5; possibly TRBD2 for D (6 bases). The germline gives CDR1 SNHLY, CDR2 FYNNEI. V lost 2 bases and J lost 4, with 14 bases in between. The CDR3 covers 15 residues. Here the CDR3 reads CASSETSQLGETQYF. The CDR3, as DNA: TGTGCCAGCAGTGAAACTAGCCAACTAGGAGAGACCCAGTACTTC.

This clonotype showed up many times. The chain is built from TRBV2 and TRBJ2-2, with D unresolved. This CDR3 region has 13 residues. Germline CDR1 and CDR2: SNHLY and FYNNEI. Trimming removed 8 bases from V and 6 bases from J, with 13 bases in between. Written as DNA, the CDR3 is TGTGCCAGCTCCTATACTGGGGCCGGGGAGCTGTTTTTT. Translated: CASSYTGAGELFF.

The chain joins TRBV12-3 or TRBV12-4 to TRBJ2-5; 7 nucleotides line up with TRBD2. The length of the CDR3 is 16 residues. Losses at the gene ends were 5 bases for V and 0 bases for J; bases not matched to a gene: 9. The CDR3 region is CASSPQAGWYQETQYF. The CDR3 DNA sequence: TGTGCCAGCAGTCCCCAAGCGGGGTGGTACCAAGAGACCCAGTACTTC.

The chain is built from TRBV20-1 and TRBJ1-2; maybe TRBD1 (5 bases). Germline V gene lookup returns CDR1 DFQATT and CDR2 SNEGSKA (reference sequence). The CDR3 sequence is 12 residues long. Trimming left V 2 bases short and J 8 bases short, with 12 bases between. The CDR3 here is CSARITGQGYTF. The CDR3 DNA reads TGCAGTGCTAGAATAACAGGTCAAGGCTACACCTTC.

V gene TRBV3-1 combines with J gene TRBJ2-5; 9 bases fit TRBD2. This CDR3 has 15 amino acids. V lost 1 base and J lost 2; bases outside the gene matches: 2. From germline, CDR1 is LGHDT and CDR2 YNNKEL (reference sequence). CDR3 coding DNA: TGTGCCAGCAGCCAAGGGACTAGCGAACAAGAGACCCAGTACTTC. Its translation: CASSQGTSEQETQYF.

The chain uses TRBV5-6 and TRBJ1-5; D is possibly TRBD1 (5 bases). Per germline, CDR1 SGHDT and CDR2 YYEEEE. The CDR3 totals 14 residues. V lost 4 bases and J lost 7, with 15 bases in between. The CDR3 reads CASSAGLLGQPQHF. The CDR3 DNA reads as TGTGCCAGCAGCGCGGGACTTCTAGGGCAGCCCCAGCATTTT.

Of note for this clonotype: In this CDR3 the conserved last residue, phenylalanine or tryptophan, is missing, so a read error is likely. It is unclear where the CDR3 begins or ends on the DNA, so no DNA is shown, and the CDR3 is as TCRdb lists it. The V call is TRBV20-1, the J call TRBJ2-7; the table's D call TRBD2 went unverified against the DNA. The CDR3 sequence runs 9 residues, both termini included. Per the germline V gene, CDR1 is DFQATT and CDR2 is SNEGSKA (reference sequence). CDR3 protein: CSAGTPICL.

This clonotype was seen only a few times. The chain recombines TRBV28 with TRBJ2-7; no definite D call. Trimming removed 6 bases at V and 6 bases at J, with 18 bases between. Germline values: CDR1 MDHEN, CDR2 SYDVKM. The CDR3 contains 14 residues. The CDR3 loop is CASRPPTHESEQYF. In DNA form, the CDR3 reads TGTGCCAGCAGACCTCCGACTCATGAGTCCGAGCAGTACTTC. Full variable domain (outside the CDR3, taken from reference TRBV28 and TRBJ2-7): DVKVTQSSRYLVKRTGEKVFLECVQDMDHENMFWYRQDPGLGLRLIYFSYDVKMKEKGDIPEGYSVSREKKERFSLILESASTNQTSMYLCASRPPTHESEQYFGPGTRLTVT.

Only a few counts were recorded for this clonotype. This chain joins TRBV5-1 and TRBJ1-1; D might be TRBD1 (5 bases). This CDR3 is built from 14 residues. Trimming shortened V by 1 base and J by 1 base, and 8 bases separated the two germline ends. Germline V gives CDR1 SGHRS, CDR2 YFSETQ. The CDR3 sequence is CASSLNRPNTEAFF. CDR3 DNA sequence: TGCGCCAGCAGCTTGAACAGGCCGAACACTGAAGCTTTCTTT.

V is TRBV2 and J is TRBJ1-3; 7 bases match TRBD1. CDR1 and CDR2 (germline): SNHLY, FYNNEI. Germline trimming cut 8 bases from V and 8 bases from J; bases unmatched to any gene: 9. The CDR3 is 13 residues long. This CDR3 is CASRTGRSDTIYF. CDR3 DNA sequence: TGTGCCAGCCGGACAGGAAGGAGCGACACCATATATTTT. Full variable domain (remainder filled in from reference TRBV2 and TRBJ1-3): EPEVTQTPSHQVTQMGQEVILRCVPISNHLYFYWYRQILGQKVEFLVSFYNNEISEKSEIFDDQFSVERPDGSNFTLKIRSTKLEDSAMYFCASRTGRSDTIYFGEGSWLTVV.

This sequence joins TRBV19 and TRBJ1-1; weak D call: TRBD1 (5 bases). This CDR3 is 11 amino acids long. Looked up from germline, CDR1 is LNHDA and CDR2 is SQIVND (reference sequence). V lost 3 bases to trimming and J lost 8 bases, with 7 bases between them. CDR3 sequence (DNA): TGTGCCAGTAGTATGCGGGGCGAAGCTTTCTTT. As protein: CASSMRGEAFF.

This clonotype was found a few times. The chain joins TRBV20-1 to TRBJ2-5; TRBD2 might be the D (5 bases). The germline V gene encodes CDR1 DFQATT and CDR2 SNEGSKA (reference sequence). There are 14 residues in the CDR3. V lost 3 bases and J 4 bases, leaving 15 bases between the germline ends. This CDR3 reads CSASSSPPRETQYF. Written as DNA, the CDR3 is TGCAGTGCTAGTTCTAGCCCACCGAGAGAGACCCAGTACTTC.